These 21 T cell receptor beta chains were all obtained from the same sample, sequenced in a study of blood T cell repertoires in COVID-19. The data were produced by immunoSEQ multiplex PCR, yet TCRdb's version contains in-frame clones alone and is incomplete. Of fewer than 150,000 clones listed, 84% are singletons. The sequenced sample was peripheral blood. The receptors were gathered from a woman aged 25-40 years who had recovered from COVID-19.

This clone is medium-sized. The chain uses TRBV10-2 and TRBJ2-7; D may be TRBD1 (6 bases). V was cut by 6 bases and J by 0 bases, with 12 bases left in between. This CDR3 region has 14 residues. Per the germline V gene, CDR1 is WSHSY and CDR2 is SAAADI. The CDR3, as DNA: TGCGCCAGCAGGGCCCGGACAGACTCCTACGAGCAGTACTTC. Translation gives CASRARTDSYEQYF.

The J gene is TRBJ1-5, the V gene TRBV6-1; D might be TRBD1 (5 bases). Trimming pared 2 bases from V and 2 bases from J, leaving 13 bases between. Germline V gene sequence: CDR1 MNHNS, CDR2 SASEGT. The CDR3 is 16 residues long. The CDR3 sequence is CASSEPEGRGNQPQHF. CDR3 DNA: TGTGCCAGCAGTGAACCGGAGGGCAGGGGCAATCAGCCCCAGCATTTT.

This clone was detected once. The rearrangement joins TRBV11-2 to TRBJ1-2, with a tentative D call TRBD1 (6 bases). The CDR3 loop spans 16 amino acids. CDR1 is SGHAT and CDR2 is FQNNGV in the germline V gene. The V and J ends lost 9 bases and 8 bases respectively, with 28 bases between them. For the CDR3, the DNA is TGTGCCAGTTCGCTTATGGGGGCAGCGTCGGTTTTCGGCTACACCTTC. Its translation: CASSLMGAASVFGYTF.

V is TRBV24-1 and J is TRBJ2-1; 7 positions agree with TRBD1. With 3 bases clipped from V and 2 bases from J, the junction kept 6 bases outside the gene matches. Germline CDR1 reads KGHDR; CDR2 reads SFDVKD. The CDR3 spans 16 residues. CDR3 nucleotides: TGTGCCACCAGTGATCGGACAGGACGGGCCTACAATGAGCAGTTCTTC. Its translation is CATSDRTGRAYNEQFF.

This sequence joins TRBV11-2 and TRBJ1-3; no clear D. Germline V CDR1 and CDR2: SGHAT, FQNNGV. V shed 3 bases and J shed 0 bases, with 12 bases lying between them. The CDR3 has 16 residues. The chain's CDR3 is CASSFGRQDSGNTIYF. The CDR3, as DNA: TGTGCCAGCAGCTTCGGTCGACAAGACTCTGGAAACACCATATATTTT.

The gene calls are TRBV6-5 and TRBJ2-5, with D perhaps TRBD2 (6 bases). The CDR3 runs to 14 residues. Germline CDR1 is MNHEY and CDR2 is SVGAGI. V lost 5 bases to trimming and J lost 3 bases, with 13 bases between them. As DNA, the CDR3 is TGTGCCAGCAGTCCCCGCGGGACTGAAGAGACCCAGTACTTC. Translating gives CASSPRGTEETQYF.

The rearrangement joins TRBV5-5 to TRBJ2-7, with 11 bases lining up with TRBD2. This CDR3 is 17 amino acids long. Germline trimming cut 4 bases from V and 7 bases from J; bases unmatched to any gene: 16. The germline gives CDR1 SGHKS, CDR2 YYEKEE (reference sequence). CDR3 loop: CASSLGYIAGGPEEQYF. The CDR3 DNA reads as TGTGCCAGCAGCCTAGGGTATATAGCGGGGGGGCCGGAGGAGCAGTACTTC.

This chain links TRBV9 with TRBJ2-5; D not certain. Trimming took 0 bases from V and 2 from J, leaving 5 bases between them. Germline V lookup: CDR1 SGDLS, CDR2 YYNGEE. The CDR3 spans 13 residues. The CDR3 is CASSVGQQETQYF. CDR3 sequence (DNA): TGTGCCAGCAGCGTAGGGCAGCAAGAGACCCAGTACTTC.

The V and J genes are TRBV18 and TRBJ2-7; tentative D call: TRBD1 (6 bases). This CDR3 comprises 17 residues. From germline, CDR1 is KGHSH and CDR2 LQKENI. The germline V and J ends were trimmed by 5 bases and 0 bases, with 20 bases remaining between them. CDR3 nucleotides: TGTGCCAGCTCAATCGGACAAGCCCAGGGGTTCTCCTACGAGCAGTACTTC. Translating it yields CASSIGQAQGFSYEQYF.

The CDR3 region has the DNA TGTGCCAGCAGCTTACGTTTGTTGGGAATGGGAGACACTGAAGCTTTCTTT. Translated: CASSLRLLGMGDTEAFF. The chain joins TRBV5-5 to TRBJ1-1; D unresolved. Germline assignment: CDR1 SGHKS and CDR2 YYEKEE (reference sequence). V shed 2 bases and J shed 3 bases, with 20 bases lying between them. The CDR3 extends over 17 amino acids.

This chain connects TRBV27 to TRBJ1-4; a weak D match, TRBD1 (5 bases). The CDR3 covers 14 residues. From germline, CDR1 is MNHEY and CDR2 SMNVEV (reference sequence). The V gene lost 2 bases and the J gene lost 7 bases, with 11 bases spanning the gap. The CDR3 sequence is CASSLQGSSEKLFF. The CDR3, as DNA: TGTGCCAGCAGTTTACAGGGATCCAGTGAAAAACTGTTTTTT.

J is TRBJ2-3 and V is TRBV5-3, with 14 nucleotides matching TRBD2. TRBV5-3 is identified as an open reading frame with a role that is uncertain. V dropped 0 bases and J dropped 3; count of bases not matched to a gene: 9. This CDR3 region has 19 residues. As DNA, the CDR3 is TGTGCCAGAAGCTTGGGGACTAGCGGGGGGACCCTGGGGACAGATACGCAGTATTTT. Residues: CARSLGTSGGTLGTDTQYF.

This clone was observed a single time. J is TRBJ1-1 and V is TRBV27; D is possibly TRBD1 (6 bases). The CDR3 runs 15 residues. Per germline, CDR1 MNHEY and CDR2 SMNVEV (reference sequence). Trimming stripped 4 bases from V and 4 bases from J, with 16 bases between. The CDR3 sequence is CASSSLGGAGTEAFF. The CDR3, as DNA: TGTGCCAGCAGTTCACTGGGGGGGGCTGGCACTGAAGCTTTCTTT.

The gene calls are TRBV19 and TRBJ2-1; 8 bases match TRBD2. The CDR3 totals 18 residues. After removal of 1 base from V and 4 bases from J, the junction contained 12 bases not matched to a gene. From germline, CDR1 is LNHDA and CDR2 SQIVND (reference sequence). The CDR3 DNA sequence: TGTGCCAGTAGTATAGCCCATCCACGTAGCGGGGCATACAATGAGCAGTTCTTC. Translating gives CASSIAHPRSGAYNEQFF. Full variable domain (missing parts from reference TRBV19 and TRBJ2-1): DGGITQSPKYLFRKEGQNVTLSCEQNLNHDAMYWYRQDPGQGLRLIYYSQIVNDFQKGDIAEGYSVSREKKESFPLTVTSAQKNPTAFYLCASSIAHPRSGAYNEQFFGPGTRLTVL.

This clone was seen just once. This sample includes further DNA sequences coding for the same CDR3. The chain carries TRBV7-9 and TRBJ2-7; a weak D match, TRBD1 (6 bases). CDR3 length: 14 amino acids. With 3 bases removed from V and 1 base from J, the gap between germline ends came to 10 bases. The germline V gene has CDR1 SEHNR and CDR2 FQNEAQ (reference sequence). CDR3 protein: CASSFGQPSYEQYF. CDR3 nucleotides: TGTGCCAGCAGCTTTGGACAGCCTTCCTACGAGCAGTACTTC.

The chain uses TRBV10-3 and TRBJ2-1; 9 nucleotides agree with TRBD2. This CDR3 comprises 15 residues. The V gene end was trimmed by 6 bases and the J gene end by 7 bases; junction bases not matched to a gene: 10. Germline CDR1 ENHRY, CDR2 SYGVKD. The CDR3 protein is CAISGLARPANEQFF. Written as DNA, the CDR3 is TGTGCCATCAGCGGACTAGCGAGGCCGGCTAATGAGCAGTTCTTC.

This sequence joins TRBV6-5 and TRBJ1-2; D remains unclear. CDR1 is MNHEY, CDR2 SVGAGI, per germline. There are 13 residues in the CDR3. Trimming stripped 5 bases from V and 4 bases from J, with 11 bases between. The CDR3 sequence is CASSPRSSYGYTF. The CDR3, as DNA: TGTGCCAGCAGTCCCAGGTCGAGCTATGGCTACACCTTC.

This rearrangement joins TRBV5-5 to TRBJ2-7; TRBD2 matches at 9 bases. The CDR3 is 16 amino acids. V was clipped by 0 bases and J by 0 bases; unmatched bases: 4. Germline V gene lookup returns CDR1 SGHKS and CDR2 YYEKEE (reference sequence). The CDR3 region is CASSLGLAGPSYEQYF. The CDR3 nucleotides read TGTGCCAGCAGCTTGGGCCTAGCGGGGCCCTCCTACGAGCAGTACTTC.

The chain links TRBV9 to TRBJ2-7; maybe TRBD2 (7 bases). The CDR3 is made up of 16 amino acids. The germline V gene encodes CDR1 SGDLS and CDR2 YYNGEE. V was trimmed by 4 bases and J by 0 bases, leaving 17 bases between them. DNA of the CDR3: TGTGCCAGCAGCATTGGGGGGGGCAAGGGCTCCTACGAGCAGTACTTC. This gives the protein CASSIGGGKGSYEQYF.

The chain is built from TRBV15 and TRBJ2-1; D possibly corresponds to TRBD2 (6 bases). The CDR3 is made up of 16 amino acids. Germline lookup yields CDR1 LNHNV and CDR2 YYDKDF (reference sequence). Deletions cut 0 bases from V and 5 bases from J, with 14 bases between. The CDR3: CATSRDRGEADNEQFF. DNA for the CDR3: TGTGCCACCAGCAGAGATCGCGGGGAAGCTGACAATGAGCAGTTCTTC. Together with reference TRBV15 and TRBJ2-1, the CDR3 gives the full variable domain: DAMVIQNPRYQVTQFGKPVTLSCSQTLNHNVMYWYQQKSSQAPKLLFHYYDKDFNNEADTPDNFQSRRPNTSFCFLDIRSPGLGDTAMYLCATSRDRGEADNEQFFGPGTRLTVL.

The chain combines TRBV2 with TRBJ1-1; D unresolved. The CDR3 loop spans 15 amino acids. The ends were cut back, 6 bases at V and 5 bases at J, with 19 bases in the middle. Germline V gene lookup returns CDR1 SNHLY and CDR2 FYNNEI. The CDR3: CASSVASGGKTEAFF. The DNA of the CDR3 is TGTGCCAGCAGCGTCGCGTCGGGAGGGAAGACTGAAGCTTTCTTT.